These 12 T cell receptor beta chains were all obtained from the same sample, sequenced in a study of blood T cell repertoires in COVID-19. TCRdb's table, derived via immunoSEQ multiplex PCR, lists solely in-frame clones and lacks some. Counted here are approximately 200,000 clones, approximately 87% occurring once; the ten biggest clones make up around 2.2%. Sequencing was carried out using peripheral blood. Source of these receptors: a woman in her forties or fifties with acute or convalescent COVID-19.

As regards this clone: Additional DNA sequences in this sample encode the identical CDR3. This rearrangement joins TRBV3-1 (or the pseudogene TRBV3-2) to TRBJ2-7; TRBD2 agrees at 9 bases. After removal of 1 base from V and 0 bases from J, the junction contained 4 bases not matched to a gene. CDR1 and CDR2 from the germline V gene are LGHDT and YNNKEL (reference sequence). The length of the CDR3 is 16 residues. The CDR3 coding sequence is TGTGCCAGCAGCCAAGGACTAGCGGAAAGCTCCTACGAGCAGTACTTC. Its protein product is CASSQGLAESSYEQYF.

This clone was recorded many times. The gene calls are TRBV4-3 and TRBJ1-4; 8 nucleotides match TRBD1. This CDR3 has 17 residues. CDR1 LGHNA and CDR2 YSLEER come from the germline V gene. Germline trimming cut 0 bases from V and 5 bases from J; bases unmatched to any gene: 8. The CDR3 is CASSQDWQTGANEKLFF. The CDR3 DNA follows: TGCGCCAGCAGCCAAGATTGGCAGACAGGGGCAAATGAAAAACTGTTTTTT.

This clone was observed a few times. This rearrangement joins TRBV10-1 to TRBJ1-1, with TRBD1 matching 8 bases. Trimming removed 3 bases from V and 5 bases from J; junction bases left unmatched: 5. Germline CDR1 is WNHNN and CDR2 is SYGVQD (reference sequence). This CDR3 contains 14 residues. The CDR3 spells CASSDTGGSTEAFF. CDR3 in DNA: TGCGCCAGCAGTGACACAGGGGGTTCGACTGAAGCTTTCTTT.

V usage is TRBV18 and J usage is TRBJ2-2; the match to TRBD2 covers 11 bases. V was pared by 8 bases and J by 3 bases, with 2 bases of the junction left unmatched. The CDR3 sequence is 14 residues long. The germline V gene has CDR1 KGHSH and CDR2 LQKENI. The CDR3 nucleotides are TGTGCCAGCGGGACTAGCGGAGACACCGGGGAGCTGTTTTTT. Protein: CASGTSGDTGELFF. The full variable domain, with the rest looked up from reference TRBV18 and TRBJ2-2, is NAGVMQNPRHLVRRRGQEARLRCSPMKGHSHVYWYRQLPEEGLKFMVYLQKENIIDESGMPKERFSAEFPKEGPSILRIQQVVRGDSAAYFCASGTSGDTGELFFGEGSRLTVL.

This clone was observed once. V and J are TRBV10-3 and TRBJ1-4; 8 nucleotides line up with TRBD1. There are 16 residues in the CDR3. Germline V gene data show CDR1 as ENHRY and CDR2 as SYGVKD. V lost 2 bases and J lost 8; bases outside the gene matches: 10. The CDR3 spells CAISEQRGQGGEKLFF. The DNA of the CDR3 is TGTGCCATCAGTGAGCAAAGAGGACAGGGTGGGGAAAAACTGTTTTTT.

The table lists this clone with a count of one. V is TRBV24-1 and J is TRBJ2-2; 9 nucleotides line up with TRBD2. From germline, CDR1 is KGHDR and CDR2 SFDVKD. V was clipped by 7 bases and J by 3 bases; unmatched bases: 2. This CDR3 comprises 14 residues. DNA of the CDR3: TGTGCCACCAGGAGCGGGGGGTACACCGGGGAGCTGTTTTTT. Translation gives CATRSGGYTGELFF.

For the CDR3, the DNA is TGTGCTAGTGGTTCCGCCGGGACTAGCGGTATTTCCTACAATGAGCAGTTCTTC. Translation gives CASGSAGTSGISYNEQFF. The rearrangement uses TRBV12-5 and TRBJ2-1, with 11 bases aligning to TRBD2. Trimming at V came to 4 bases and at J to 1 base, leaving 9 bases not matched to a gene. Germline V lookup: CDR1 LGHNT, CDR2 FRNRAP. The CDR3 sequence is 18 residues long.

J is TRBJ2-7 and V is TRBV18; TRBD1 matches at 8 bases. Germline V gene lookup returns CDR1 KGHSH and CDR2 LQKENI. V lost 3 bases, J lost 1 base, and 5 bases stayed unmatched. The CDR3 extends over 15 amino acids. CDR3 nucleotide sequence: TGTGCCAGCTCACCCGGACAGGGACGTTCCTACGAGCAGTACTTC. Translation: CASSPGQGRSYEQYF.

The gene calls are TRBV9 and TRBJ2-5; 8 positions match TRBD2. The J segment lost 4 bases and the V segment lost 7 bases, leaving 12 bases of the junction unmatched. This CDR3 spans 15 amino acids. Germline V gives CDR1 SGDLS, CDR2 YYNGEE. The CDR3 here is CASSPGGTFGETQYF. CDR3 sequence (DNA): TGTGCCAGCTCCCCGGGGGGGACCTTTGGAGAGACCCAGTACTTC.

This chain uses TRBV18 with TRBJ2-7; 9 positions match TRBD2. The germline CDR1 and CDR2 sequences are KGHSH and LQKENI. V lost 4 bases, J lost 7 bases, and 14 bases stayed unmatched. The CDR3 totals 16 residues. The CDR3 region is CASSLVSIAGALEQYF. The CDR3 DNA reads as TGTGCCAGCTCACTCGTATCGATAGCGGGGGCCCTGGAGCAGTACTTC.

DNA of the CDR3: TGTGCCAGCAGTTACGACAGGGGCGGTGGCTACACCTTC. Translation: CASSYDRGGGYTF. This chain links TRBV6-6 with TRBJ1-2; the match to TRBD1 covers 8 bases. CDR3 length equals 13 residues. After removal of 2 bases from V and 7 bases from J, the junction contained 3 bases not matched to a gene. Germline values: CDR1 MNHNY, CDR2 SVGAGI (reference sequence).

The genes are TRBV9 and TRBJ2-2, with 9 bases lining up with TRBD1. The CDR3 is made up of 16 amino acids. Germline loops: CDR1 SGDLS, CDR2 YYNGEE. With V trimmed by 0 bases and J by 6 bases, 6 bases remained unmatched. CDR3 sequence: CASSVDRGRGPGELFF. The CDR3 DNA sequence: TGTGCCAGCAGCGTAGACAGGGGGCGCGGTCCCGGGGAGCTGTTTTTT.